This is a list of T cell receptor beta chains from one sample in a study of T cells in Graves' hyperthyroidism and ophthalmopathy. In TCRdb, the multiplex PCR reads were re-called with MiXCR into one record per CDR3 protein. The data show 350,000 or so distinct CDR3 sequences, roughly 18% seen once. Sample: blood. The receptors stem from a woman between 50 and 59 years old with Graves' hyperthyroidism. CDR3s include the opening cysteine and the closing phenylalanine or tryptophan. A D gene is named only where the DNA matches it firmly. The size of a clone is reported for some rows only, either as once, few or many, or as a class for expanded clones.

many	TRBV18	TRBJ1-4	NA	TGTGCCAGCTCGCGGGGGACGGTCGCAACTAATGAAAAACTGTTTTTT	CASSRGTVATNEKLFF
many	TRBV18	TRBJ2-7	NA	TGTGCCAGCTCCCAACAGCACACGAGGACCTACGAGCAGTACTTC	CASSQQHTRTYEQYF
NA	TRBV30	TRBJ2-7	NA	TGTGCCTGGAGTGACAGGGACTACGAGCAGTACTTC	CAWSDRDYEQYF
many	TRBV5-1	TRBJ2-1	TRBD1	TGCGCCAGCAGCTTGGGAGAGGGGGCGTCCTACAATGAGCAGTTCTTC	CASSLGEGASYNEQFF
few	TRBV5-1	TRBJ1-4	NA	TGCGCCAGCCGGCTTCGGGGGGTCGAAAAACTGTTTTTT	CASRLRGVEKLFF
NA	TRBV6-1	TRBJ1-2	NA	TGTGCCAGCAGCGGGGAGGTGGGAGTTGGCTACACCTTC	CASSGEVGVGYTF
few	TRBV30	TRBJ1-4	NA	TGTGCCTGGAGTTTCAATGAAAAACTGTTTTTT	CAWSFNEKLFF
many	TRBV3-1	TRBJ2-2	NA	TGTGCCAGCAGCCACTCTGTGAAGGGCCGAAACACCGGGGAGCTGTTTTTT	CASSHSVKGRNTGELFF
many	TRBV12-3/TRBV12-4	TRBJ2-3	NA	TGTGCCAGCAGTGGCTCCAGAGATACGCAGTATTTT	CASSGSRDTQYF
NA	TRBV28	TRBJ2-3	TRBD1	TGTGCCAGCAGGATCGACAGGGGAAGAACAGATACGCAGTATTTT	CASRIDRGRTDTQYF
many	TRBV6-5	TRBJ1-2	NA	TGTGCCAGCAGTTCCCAGGGAAACTATGGCTACACCTTC	CASSSQGNYGYTF
once	TRBV27	TRBJ2-2	TRBD2	TGTGCCAGCAGTTTATTCCCGGGACTAGCGGGGGGGCCAAACACCGGGGAGCTGTTTTTT	CASSLFPGLAGGPNTGELFF
NA	TRBV6-1	TRBJ1-1	TRBD1	TGTGCCACCGAGAAGGCCGGGACAGTTGAAGCTTTCTTT	CATEKAGTVEAFF
NA	TRBV27	TRBJ1-4	NA	TGTGCCAGCAGCGATAAATTCGGGGCTAATGAAAAACTGTTTTTT	CASSDKFGANEKLFF